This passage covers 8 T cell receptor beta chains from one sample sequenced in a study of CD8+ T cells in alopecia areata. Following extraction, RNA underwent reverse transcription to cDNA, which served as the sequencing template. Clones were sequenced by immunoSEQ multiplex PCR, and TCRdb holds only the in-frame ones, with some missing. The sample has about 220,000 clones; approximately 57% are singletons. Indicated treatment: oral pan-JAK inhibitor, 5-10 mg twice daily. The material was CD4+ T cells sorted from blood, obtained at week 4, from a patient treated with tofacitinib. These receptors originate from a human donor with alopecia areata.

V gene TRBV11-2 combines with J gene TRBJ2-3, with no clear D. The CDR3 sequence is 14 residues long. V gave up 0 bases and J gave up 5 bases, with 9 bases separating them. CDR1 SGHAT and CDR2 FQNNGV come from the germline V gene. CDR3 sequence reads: CASSLDLVGDTQYF. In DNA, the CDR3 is TGTGCCAGCAGCTTAGACCTCGTGGGAGATACGCAGTATTTT.

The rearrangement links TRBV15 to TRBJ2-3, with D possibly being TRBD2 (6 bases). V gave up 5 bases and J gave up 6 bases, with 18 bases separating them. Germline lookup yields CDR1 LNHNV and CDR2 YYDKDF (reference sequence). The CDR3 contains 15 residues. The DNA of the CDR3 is TGTGCCACCAGCGGAGTCCGGGGGATTGGGGATACGCAGTATTTT. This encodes CATSGVRGIGDTQYF.

The CDR3 bases are TGTGCCATCAGTGCCTCAGTGAACACTGAAGCTTTCTTT. Translated: CAISASVNTEAFF. This sequence joins TRBV10-3 and TRBJ1-1; D call uncertain. The CDR3 has 13 residues. Germline CDR1 and CDR2: ENHRY and SYGVKD. V was shortened by 4 bases and J by 0 bases, with 6 bases between the two germline ends.

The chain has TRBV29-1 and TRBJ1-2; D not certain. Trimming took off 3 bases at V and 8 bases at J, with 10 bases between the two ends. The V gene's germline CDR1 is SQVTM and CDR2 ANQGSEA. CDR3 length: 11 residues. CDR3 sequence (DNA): TGCAGCGTTGACTCAAACGGGGGCTACACCTTC. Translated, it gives CSVDSNGGYTF.

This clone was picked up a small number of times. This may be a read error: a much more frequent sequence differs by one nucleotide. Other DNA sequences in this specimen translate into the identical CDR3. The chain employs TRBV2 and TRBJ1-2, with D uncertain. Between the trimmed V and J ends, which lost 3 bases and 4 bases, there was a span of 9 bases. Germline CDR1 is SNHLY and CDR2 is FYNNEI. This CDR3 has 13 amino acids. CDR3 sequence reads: CASSEEGGYGYTF. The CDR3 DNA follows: TGTGCCAGCAGTGAGGAGGGAGGCTATGGCTACACCTTC.

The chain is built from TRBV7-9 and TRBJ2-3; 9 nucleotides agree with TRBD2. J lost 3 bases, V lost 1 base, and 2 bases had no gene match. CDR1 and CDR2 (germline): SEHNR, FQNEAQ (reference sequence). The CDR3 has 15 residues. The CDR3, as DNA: TGTGCCAGCAGCTTAGGGGGACTAGCAACAGATACGCAGTATTTT. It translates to CASSLGGLATDTQYF.

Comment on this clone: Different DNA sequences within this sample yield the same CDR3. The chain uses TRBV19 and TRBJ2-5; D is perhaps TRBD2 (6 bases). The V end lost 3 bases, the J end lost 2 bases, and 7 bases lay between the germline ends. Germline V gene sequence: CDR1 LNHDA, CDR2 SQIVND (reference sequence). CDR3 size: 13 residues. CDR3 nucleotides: TGTGCCAGTAGTATGGGGGGTCAAGAGACCCAGTACTTC. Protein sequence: CASSMGGQETQYF. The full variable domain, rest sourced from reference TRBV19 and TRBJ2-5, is DGGITQSPKYLFRKEGQNVTLSCEQNLNHDAMYWYRQDPGQGLRLIYYSQIVNDFQKGDIAEGYSVSREKKESFPLTVTSAQKNPTAFYLCASSMGGQETQYFGPGTRLLVL.

The CDR3 DNA reads TGCGCCAGCAGCTTCAGAATCAACACTGAAGCTTTCTTT. Amino acids: CASSFRINTEAFF. The V call is TRBV5-1, the J call TRBJ1-1; unclear D gene. V was trimmed by 2 bases and J by 2 bases, leaving 7 bases between them. The CDR3 spans 13 residues. Per germline, CDR1 SGHRS and CDR2 YFSETQ.